A selection of T cell receptor beta chains follows, all from one sample in a study of blood T cells in healthy people across ages. TCRdb processed the 5' RACE reads anew with MiXCR; each CDR3 protein has one entry. The sample lists around 500,000 distinct CDR3 sequences; around half were seen once. The specimen sequenced was blood. The receptors originated from a man of 80 years or more in good health. Both conserved end residues are trimmed from each CDR3. D genes are given only for firm matches.

v_gene: TRBV4-3
d_gene: TRBD2
j_gene: TRBJ2-7
CDR3aa: ASSQVGGTGSYEQY

v_gene: TRBV20-1
d_gene: NA
j_gene: TRBJ2-3
CDR3aa: SAWDITDTQY

v_gene: TRBV9
d_gene: TRBD2
j_gene: TRBJ2-1
CDR3aa: ASSVDGRSVNEQF

v_gene: TRBV27
d_gene: NA
j_gene: NA
CDR3aa: ASSFGGAWYEQY

v_gene: TRBV28
d_gene: TRBD1
j_gene: TRBJ2-7
CDR3aa: ASSFRMTGSSYEQY

v_gene: TRBV20-1
d_gene: NA
j_gene: TRBJ2-3
CDR3aa: SAPRLTGLDTQY

v_gene: TRBV6-5
d_gene: NA
j_gene: TRBJ1-1
CDR3aa: ASSWSRGQGTEAF

v_gene: TRBV5-1
d_gene: NA
j_gene: TRBJ1-2
CDR3aa: ASSLPGKDGYT

v_gene: TRBV29-1
d_gene: NA
j_gene: TRBJ2-7
CDR3aa: SVRISYEQY

v_gene: TRBV5-1
d_gene: TRBD2
j_gene: TRBJ2-3
CDR3aa: ASSQPTSADTDTQY

v_gene: TRBV29-1
d_gene: NA
j_gene: TRBJ2-1
CDR3aa: SVRLGDLYNEQF

v_gene: TRBV24-1
d_gene: NA
j_gene: TRBJ2-7
CDR3aa: ATSDLSPTGEQY

v_gene: TRBV29-1
d_gene: NA
j_gene: TRBJ2-2
CDR3aa: SVSRDTNTGELF

v_gene: TRBV10-3
d_gene: TRBD2
j_gene: NA
CDR3aa: AIGTSETQY

v_gene: TRBV6-5
d_gene: NA
j_gene: TRBJ2-7
CDR3aa: ASSSSSESYEQY

v_gene: TRBV29-1
d_gene: TRBD2
j_gene: TRBJ2-3
CDR3aa: SSGGFDTDTQY

v_gene: TRBV7-9
d_gene: NA
j_gene: TRBJ2-5
CDR3aa: ASSLGRAVGETQY

v_gene: TRBV11-2
d_gene: NA
j_gene: TRBJ1-1
CDR3aa: ASSLVEHSEAF

v_gene: TRBV20-1
d_gene: TRBD2
j_gene: TRBJ2-5
CDR3aa: SARVPASGGETQY

v_gene: TRBV20-1
d_gene: TRBD1
j_gene: TRBJ1-5
CDR3aa: SARDNRGWSYDQPQH

v_gene: TRBV6-5
d_gene: NA
j_gene: TRBJ2-5
CDR3aa: ASSPEVGAGETQY

v_gene: TRBV7-9
d_gene: TRBD2
j_gene: TRBJ2-5
CDR3aa: ASSRAGAGETQY

v_gene: TRBV4-3
d_gene: NA
j_gene: TRBJ1-2
CDR3aa: ASSQGGLSYGYT

v_gene: TRBV6-1
d_gene: NA
j_gene: TRBJ1-5
CDR3aa: ASSGFQPQH

v_gene: TRBV7-9
d_gene: TRBD2
j_gene: TRBJ2-7
CDR3aa: ASSFTSGRVYEQY

v_gene: TRBV29-1
d_gene: TRBD1
j_gene: TRBJ1-2
CDR3aa: SAQGQENYGYT

v_gene: TRBV20-1
d_gene: TRBD1
j_gene: TRBJ2-7
CDR3aa: SARDRGRYEQY

v_gene: TRBV29-1
d_gene: NA
j_gene: TRBJ2-7
CDR3aa: SVGPGLHTYEQY

v_gene: TRBV6-1
d_gene: TRBD1
j_gene: TRBJ1-2
CDR3aa: ASREGGGTGPSSWGYT

v_gene: TRBV25-1
d_gene: TRBD2
j_gene: TRBJ2-7
CDR3aa: ASTGLGNYEQY

v_gene: TRBV7-3
d_gene: NA
j_gene: TRBJ2-2
CDR3aa: ASSSRGARNLNTGELF

v_gene: TRBV20-1
d_gene: TRBD2
j_gene: TRBJ2-1
CDR3aa: SAQLAGGYNEQF

v_gene: TRBV29-1
d_gene: NA
j_gene: TRBJ2-5
CDR3aa: SVKAGHQETQY

v_gene: TRBV5-1
d_gene: TRBD2
j_gene: TRBJ2-3
CDR3aa: ASSFGLAGGLSTDTQY

v_gene: TRBV28
d_gene: NA
j_gene: TRBJ2-7
CDR3aa: ASTPRTYEQY

v_gene: TRBV10-3
d_gene: TRBD1
j_gene: TRBJ2-6
CDR3aa: AIRGQGGGANVLT

v_gene: TRBV3-1
d_gene: TRBD2
j_gene: TRBJ2-7
CDR3aa: ASSRAGAGYEQY

v_gene: TRBV5-5
d_gene: NA
j_gene: TRBJ2-5
CDR3aa: ASSEQPRLTHQETQY

v_gene: TRBV5-1
d_gene: TRBD2
j_gene: NA
CDR3aa: ASSPTALGGNIQY

v_gene: TRBV15
d_gene: TRBD1
j_gene: NA
CDR3aa: ATSRDLVGTVSNEQY

v_gene: TRBV7-2
d_gene: TRBD2
j_gene: NA
CDR3aa: ASSLVDQASGRVATQY

v_gene: TRBV6-6
d_gene: TRBD2
j_gene: TRBJ2-1
CDR3aa: ASSIAGGYNEQF

v_gene: TRBV4-3
d_gene: NA
j_gene: TRBJ1-6
CDR3aa: ASSQGMDNSPLH

v_gene: TRBV11-1
d_gene: NA
j_gene: TRBJ1-6
CDR3aa: ASSALEVSPPH

v_gene: TRBV7-2
d_gene: TRBD2
j_gene: TRBJ2-7
CDR3aa: ASSLSGGRHYEQY

v_gene: TRBV12-3/TRBV12-4
d_gene: TRBD2
j_gene: TRBJ2-1
CDR3aa: ASSLAGVGGDSEQF

v_gene: TRBV7-3
d_gene: NA
j_gene: TRBJ2-1
CDR3aa: ASSSDRRSYNEQF

v_gene: TRBV5-1
d_gene: TRBD2
j_gene: TRBJ2-3
CDR3aa: ASSPSGPSTDTQY

v_gene: TRBV18
d_gene: NA
j_gene: TRBJ1-4
CDR3aa: ASSRSPVLTDKNEKLF

v_gene: TRBV5-5
d_gene: TRBD1
j_gene: TRBJ2-1
CDR3aa: ASSPRTGGNEQF

v_gene: TRBV6-6
d_gene: NA
j_gene: TRBJ2-2
CDR3aa: ASSPVRPEAGELF

v_gene: TRBV6-2/TRBV6-3
d_gene: TRBD1
j_gene: TRBJ2-5
CDR3aa: ASSCATGIQETQY

v_gene: TRBV10-3
d_gene: NA
j_gene: TRBJ1-2
CDR3aa: AISEEGASTGYT